These 25 T cell receptor beta chains originate from one sample sequenced in a study of blood T cell repertoires in COVID-19. Assay: immunoSEQ multiplex PCR; the TCRdb copy retains only in-frame clones and omits some. The sample includes around 200,000 clones, about 86% of them seen just once. The sample consisted of peripheral blood. These receptors all stem from a man aged 30 to 39 with active or convalescent COVID-19.

V and J are TRBV11-3 and TRBJ2-3, with 11 bases identical to TRBD2. Germline trimming cut 8 bases from V and 8 bases from J; bases unmatched to any gene: 18. Germline CDR1 reads SGHNT; CDR2 reads YENEEA. The CDR3 consists of 17 residues. CDR3 protein: CASVDRSGTSGPGTQYF. The CDR3 region has the DNA TGTGCCAGCGTCGACCGCTCGGGGACTAGCGGTCCGGGTACGCAGTATTTT.

This clone appeared a single time. V is TRBV30 and J is TRBJ1-1; D not resolved. CDR1 and CDR2 from the germline V gene are GTSNPN and SVGIG (reference sequence). The V gene lost 2 bases and the J gene lost 1 base, with 5 bases spanning the gap. The length of the CDR3 is 12 residues. CDR3 sequence reads: CAWSLANTEAFF. The DNA for the CDR3 is TGTGCCTGGAGTTTAGCGAACACTGAAGCTTTCTTT.

This clone appeared a single time. The V gene is TRBV14, the J gene TRBJ2-1; 10 bases are a match to TRBD2. The CDR3 length is 15 residues. Germline V gene sequence: CDR1 SGHDN, CDR2 FVKESK. Trimming at V came to 3 bases and at J to 6 bases, leaving 5 bases not matched to a gene. CDR3 DNA sequence: TGTGCCAGCAGCCAGAGCGGGAGGGGTCGCAATGAGCAGTTCTTC. It encodes CASSQSGRGRNEQFF.

The chain employs TRBV5-1 and TRBJ1-2, with D perhaps TRBD1 (6 bases). Trimming shortened V by 1 base and J by 7 bases, and 17 bases separated the two germline ends. This CDR3 comprises 15 residues. CDR1 SGHRS and CDR2 YFSETQ come from the germline V gene. CDR3 amino acids: CASSLSTGLASGYTF. The CDR3 region has the DNA TGCGCCAGCAGCTTGTCTACAGGGTTAGCTTCTGGCTACACCTTC.

The chain links TRBV24-1 to TRBJ1-2, with D tentatively TRBD1 (6 bases). The CDR3 is 15 residues long. Germline V gene data show CDR1 as KGHDR and CDR2 as SFDVKD. Deletions cut 3 bases from V and 2 bases from J, with 12 bases between. In nucleotides, the CDR3 is TGTGCCACCAGTGATCCCCTGGACAGAAACTATGGCTACACCTTC. Protein: CATSDPLDRNYGYTF.

A single count supports this clone. The V call is TRBV2, the J call TRBJ1-4; 9 nucleotides align to TRBD1. This CDR3 is 15 amino acids long. CDR1 and CDR2 from the germline V gene are SNHLY and FYNNEI. With V trimmed by 6 bases and J by 8 bases, 10 bases remained unmatched. CDR3 DNA sequence: TGTGCCAGCAGAGAGCGGGACAGGGTAGGGGAAAAACTGTTTTTT. It is translated as CASRERDRVGEKLFF.

This chain connects TRBV27 to TRBJ2-5, with TRBD1 matching 8 bases. Germline CDR1 reads MNHEY; CDR2 reads SMNVEV (reference sequence). V lost 4 bases to trimming and J lost 4 bases; unmatched junction nucleotides: 2. CDR3 length equals 13 residues. The CDR3 DNA reads TGTGCCAGCAGTTCGACAGGGGCAGAGACCCAGTACTTC. Its protein product is CASSSTGAETQYF.

The rearrangement links TRBV10-3 to TRBJ2-2; no definite D call. From germline, CDR1 is ENHRY and CDR2 SYGVKD. CDR3 length: 17 residues. V was pared by 5 bases and J by 2 bases, with 18 bases between. The CDR3 nucleotides are TGTGCCATCAGTTCCTCAAGCCCCGGTGCTAACACCGGGGAGCTGTTTTTT. Translated: CAISSSSPGANTGELFF.

The CDR3 nucleotides are TGTGCCAGCAGCGCCCGGATGACTAGCCAAGAGACCCAGTACTTC. The encoded protein is CASSARMTSQETQYF. This chain links TRBV9 with TRBJ2-5, with D maybe TRBD2 (6 bases). The germline V gene has CDR1 SGDLS and CDR2 YYNGEE. This CDR3 comprises 15 residues. Trimming cost V 3 bases and J 1 base, with 13 bases left between them.

The chain recombines TRBV29-1 with TRBJ1-3; TRBD1 is a possible D gene (5 bases). The V gene's germline CDR1 is SQVTM and CDR2 ANQGSEA. The CDR3 extends over 14 amino acids. Deletions cut 6 bases from V and 1 base from J, with 13 bases between. The chain's CDR3 is CSVAGTASGNTIYF. CDR3 nucleotide sequence: TGCAGCGTGGCGGGGACTGCTTCTGGAAACACCATATATTTT.

The chain has TRBV9 and TRBJ2-4; D is ambiguous. Trimming pared 3 bases from V and 4 bases from J, leaving 5 bases between. This CDR3 is 12 amino acids long. Germline loops: CDR1 SGDLS, CDR2 YYNGEE. CDR3 nucleotide sequence: TGTGCCAGCAGCGCCTCGAAAAACATTCAGTACTTC. Amino acid sequence: CASSASKNIQYF.

This chain connects TRBV5-6 to TRBJ2-1; D uncertain. CDR1 and CDR2 (germline): SGHDT, YYEEEE. V lost 2 bases to trimming and J lost 7 bases, with 7 bases between them. CDR3 length: 12 amino acids. The CDR3 DNA reads TGTGCCAGCAGCTTCCTACGGAATGAGCAGTTCTTC. This gives the protein CASSFLRNEQFF.

V is TRBV4-1 and J is TRBJ2-3, with D possibly being TRBD2 (5 bases). CDR3 size: 17 residues. The V end was cut by 4 bases, the J end by 4 bases, with 21 bases between. From germline, CDR1 is MGHRA and CDR2 YSYEKL. The CDR3 region has the DNA TGCGCCAGCAGCCCCGACCGTTCACGGGCTAGCCCAGATACGCAGTATTTT. Amino acids: CASSPDRSRASPDTQYF.

In regard to this clone: Other nucleotide sequences from this sample produce the same CDR3. The chain is built from TRBV24-1 and TRBJ2-1; weak D call: TRBD1 (6 bases). Germline loops: CDR1 KGHDR, CDR2 SFDVKD. The V end was cut by 3 bases, the J end by 10 bases, with 9 bases between. The CDR3 runs to 12 residues. The CDR3 reads CATSDPDREQFF. The CDR3 DNA follows: TGTGCCACCAGTGATCCGGACAGAGAGCAGTTCTTC.

The rearrangement joins TRBV29-1 to TRBJ2-5; D possibly corresponds to TRBD2 (6 bases). Germline CDR1 SQVTM, CDR2 ANQGSEA. The V gene lost 4 bases and the J gene lost 2 bases, with 11 bases spanning the gap. The CDR3 totals 13 residues. CDR3 in amino acids: CSVGTTAQETQYF. The CDR3, as DNA: TGCAGCGTTGGGACTACCGCGCAAGAGACCCAGTACTTC.

The V gene is TRBV25-1, the J gene TRBJ2-1; D call uncertain. The CDR3 is 14 amino acids. CDR1 MGHDK and CDR2 SYGVNS come from the germline V gene. Between the trimmed V and J ends, which lost 1 base and 5 bases, there was a span of 9 bases. The CDR3 coding sequence is TGTGCCAGCAGTGAATCCCCGGTCCACAATGAGCAGTTCTTC. Translation gives CASSESPVHNEQFF.

CDR3 in amino acids: CASSSGLAGADTDTQYF. The CDR3, as DNA: TGTGCCAGCAGTTCCGGACTAGCGGGAGCGGACACAGATACGCAGTATTTT. The V and J genes are TRBV6-2 or TRBV6-3 and TRBJ2-3; 13 positions agree with TRBD2. Germline CDR1 MNHEY, CDR2 SVGEGT. The CDR3 spans 17 residues. The V gene end was trimmed by 4 bases and the J gene end by 2 bases; junction bases not matched to a gene: 6.

This chain links TRBV7-2 with TRBJ2-5; the D gene is possibly TRBD1 (5 bases). Germline-derived CDR1 and CDR2 are SGHTA and FQGNSA. The CDR3 extends over 12 amino acids. V was pared by 1 base and J by 7 bases, with 7 bases between. The CDR3: CASSLGQGTQYF. CDR3 in DNA: TGTGCCAGCAGCTTAGGGCAGGGGACCCAGTACTTC. Full variable domain (remainder filled in from reference TRBV7-2 and TRBJ2-5): GAGVSQSPSNKVTEKGKDVELRCDPISGHTALYWYRQSLGQGLEFLIYFQGNSAPDKSGLPSDRFSAERTGGSVSTLTIQRTQQEDSAVYLCASSLGQGTQYFGPGTRLLVL.

The chain employs TRBV10-3 and TRBJ1-1, with 10 positions matching TRBD1. Germline V gives CDR1 ENHRY, CDR2 SYGVKD. The CDR3 has 17 amino acids. After removal of 3 bases from V and 5 bases from J, the junction contained 12 bases not matched to a gene. The CDR3 DNA reads as TGTGCCATCAGTGACCCATTTGCCGGACAGGGGGGGACTGAAGCTTTCTTT. Protein: CAISDPFAGQGGTEAFF.

The V call is TRBV29-1, the J call TRBJ2-5; 8 nucleotides agree with TRBD1. CDR3 length: 16 amino acids. Trimming cost V 1 base and J 1 base; bases outside gene matches: 8. Germline CDR1 and CDR2: SQVTM and ANQGSEA. CDR3 residues: CSVEVTGTGFQETQYF. The CDR3 region has the DNA TGCAGCGTTGAAGTTACCGGGACAGGTTTCCAAGAGACCCAGTACTTC.

The J gene is TRBJ2-4, the V gene TRBV2; 8 bases agree with TRBD1. V lost 4 bases and J lost 9; bases outside the gene matches: 11. Germline CDR1 SNHLY, CDR2 FYNNEI. The CDR3 contains 15 residues. The CDR3 loop reads CASSAWGQAEGIQYF. The CDR3 DNA sequence: TGTGCCAGCAGTGCGTGGGGACAGGCCGAAGGCATTCAGTACTTC.

The J gene is TRBJ1-1, the V gene TRBV28; 7 nucleotides match TRBD1. After removal of 6 bases from V and 12 bases from J, the junction contained 16 bases not matched to a gene. Germline V CDR1 and CDR2: MDHEN, SYDVKM. This CDR3 region has 14 residues. DNA of the CDR3: TGTGCCAGCAGGGCTGGGTTATATGGGACAGAAACTTTCTTT. Protein: CASRAGLYGTETFF.

This rearrangement joins TRBV11-3 to TRBJ2-1, with 8 bases fitting TRBD2. Trimming removed 4 bases from V and 4 bases from J; junction bases left unmatched: 9. Looked up from germline, CDR1 is SGHNT and CDR2 is YENEEA. The CDR3 spans 16 residues. In DNA, the CDR3 is TGTGCCAGCAGCTCGGCGGGCCTAGCGGGTTACAATGAGCAGTTCTTC. Encoded protein: CASSSAGLAGYNEQFF.

The rearrangement links TRBV6-2 or TRBV6-3 to TRBJ2-1; 7 nucleotides align to TRBD2. Germline CDR1 MNHEY, CDR2 SVGEGT. The V segment lost 1 base and the J segment 15 bases; nucleotides outside the gene matches: 15. The CDR3 is made up of 15 amino acids. The CDR3 here is CASSYLSASGYTLFF. The CDR3 DNA follows: TGTGCCAGCAGTTACTTGTCCGCTAGCGGATATACTCTGTTCTTC.

V usage is TRBV5-4 and J usage is TRBJ1-2, with TRBD1 identical over 7 bases. The V segment lost 4 bases and the J segment 8 bases; nucleotides outside the gene matches: 5. There are 12 residues in the CDR3. Per germline, CDR1 SGHNT and CDR2 YYREEE (reference sequence). The CDR3 region is CASSPPGGGYTF. The DNA of the CDR3 is TGTGCCAGCAGCCCTCCAGGGGGAGGCTACACCTTC. Full variable domain (outside the CDR3, taken from reference TRBV5-4 and TRBJ1-2): ETGVTQSPTHLIKTRGQQVTLRCSSQSGHNTVSWYQQALGQGPQFIFQYYREEENGRGNFPPRFSGLQFPNYSSELNVNALELDDSALYLCASSPPGGGYTFGSGTRLTVV.